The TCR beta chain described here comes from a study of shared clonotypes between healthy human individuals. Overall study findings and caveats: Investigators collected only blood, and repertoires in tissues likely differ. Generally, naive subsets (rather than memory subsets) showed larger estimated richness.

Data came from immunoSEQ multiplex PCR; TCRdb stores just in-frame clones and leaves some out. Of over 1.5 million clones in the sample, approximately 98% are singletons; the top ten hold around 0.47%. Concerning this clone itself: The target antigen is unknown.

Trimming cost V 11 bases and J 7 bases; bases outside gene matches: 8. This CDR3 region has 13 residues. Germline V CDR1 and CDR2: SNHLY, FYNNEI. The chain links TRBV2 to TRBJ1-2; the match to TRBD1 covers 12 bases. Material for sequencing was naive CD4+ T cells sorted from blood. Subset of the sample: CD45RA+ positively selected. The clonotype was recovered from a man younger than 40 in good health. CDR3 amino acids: CAVGGQGATGYTF. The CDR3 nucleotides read TGTGCCGTCGGGGGACAGGGGGCGACTGGCTACACCTTC.